This T cell receptor beta chain was observed in a study of OX40 agonist ivuxolimab in advanced cancers. Here immunoSEQ multiplex PCR was the method, and the copy in TCRdb shows in-frame clones only, minus some. The table shows about 48,000 clones, with roughly 86% occurring only once. A few counts support this clone. The antigen is undetermined. Germline assignment: CDR1 MNHEY and CDR2 SVGAGI. V was trimmed by 6 bases and J by 6 bases, leaving 12 bases between them. This CDR3 contains 12 residues. Whole-study findings and limits: No determination was made of the antigen specificity of the expanded peripheral T cells.

This TCR was sampled from an adult with an advanced solid tumor such as melanoma, head and neck, liver or kidney cancer. This specimen consisted of CD4+ or CD8+ T cells sorted from blood, obtained in a trial of the OX40 agonist ivuxolimab. This chain links TRBV6-5 with TRBJ2-7; D not certain. Here the CDR3 reads CASSPDMAEQYF. Here the CDR3 DNA reads TGTGCCAGCAGCCCCGACATGGCCGAGCAGTACTTC.